These T cell receptor beta chains were read from a single sample in a study of T cell responses to AZD1222 COVID-19 vaccine. Method: immunoSEQ multiplex PCR; TCRdb's copy keeps in-frame clones and lacks some. In the table there are 150,000 or so clones, about 91% of which are singletons. The sample in question was peripheral blood, obtained on day 0 of AZD1222 vaccination. The receptors derive from an adult in good health. Both conserved end residues are part of each CDR3. Fields, in order: D gene, V gene, J gene, clone size, CDR3 protein, CDR3 DNA. A D gene is named only where the DNA matches it firmly. The size entry is marked missing in some rows and otherwise reads once, few, many or a size class.

-	TRBV7-2	TRBJ1-1	-	CASSFFRAEAFF	TGTGCCAGCAGCTTTTTTCGCGCTGAAGCTTTCTTT
-	TRBV6-4	TRBJ2-1	-	CASSDGRQSSYNEQFF	TGTGCCAGCAGTGACGGGCGGCAGAGCTCCTACAATGAGCAGTTCTTC
-	TRBV19	TRBJ1-1	few	CASSIRNIRSFWF	TGTGCCAGTAGTATCCGCAACATAAGAAGCTTTTGGTTT
-	TRBV18	TRBJ2-7	-	CASSPRTETYEQYF	TGTGCCAGCTCACCCCGGACCGAGACCTACGAGCAGTACTTC
-	TRBV7-9	TRBJ2-6	-	CASSLTYSGANVLTF	TGTGCCAGCAGCCTAACGTACTCTGGGGCCAACGTCCTGACTTTC
-	TRBV10-1	TRBJ2-1	-	CASTGNEQFF	TGCGCCAGCACTGGGAATGAGCAGTTCTTC
-	TRBV28	TRBJ2-5	-	CASSATIQETQYF	TGTGCCAGCAGTGCCACGATTCAAGAGACCCAGTACTTC
-	TRBV27	TRBJ2-3	-	CASSPSPSTDTQYF	TGTGCCAGCAGTCCCTCACCTAGCACAGATACGCAGTATTTT
-	TRBV10-3	TRBJ1-1	once	CAISDKPGGDTEAFF	TGTGCCATCAGTGATAAACCTGGGGGGGACACTGAAGCTTTCTTT
-	TRBV9	TRBJ2-7	-	CASSAGPRGEQYF	TGTGCCAGCAGCGCAGGGCCCCGGGGGGAGCAGTACTTC
-	TRBV6-5	TRBJ1-3	-	CASTELGLFGNTIYF	TGTGCCAGCACCGAACTCGGACTTTTTGGAAACACCATATATTTT
TRBD2	TRBV7-2	TRBJ2-5	-	CASSLAGTSGGQETQYF	TGTGCCAGCAGCTTAGCCGGGACTAGCGGGGGGCAAGAGACCCAGTACTTC
TRBD1	TRBV5-1	TRBJ1-2	-	CASSLAGQGHGYTF	TGCGCCAGCAGCCTGGCCGGACAGGGCCATGGCTACACCTTC
TRBD2	TRBV6-5	TRBJ2-1	-	CASSYPSGSQFF	TGTGCCAGCAGTTACCCTAGCGGGTCACAGTTCTTC
-	TRBV11-2	TRBJ2-3	-	CASSLAVLRTDTQYF	TGTGCCAGCAGCTTAGCGGTCTTGCGCACAGATACGCAGTATTTT
-	TRBV7-9	TRBJ2-2	-	CASSSRVVGNTGELFF	TGTGCCAGCAGTTCCCGGGTGGTCGGGAACACCGGGGAGCTGTTTTTT
-	TRBV18	TRBJ1-1	-	CASSAMNTEAFF	TGTGCCAGCTCAGCAATGAACACTGAAGCTTTCTTT
-	TRBV3-1/TRBV3-2	TRBJ2-1	-	CASSQVWGKGSYNEQFF	TGTGCCAGCAGCCAAGTCTGGGGAAAGGGCTCCTACAATGAGCAGTTCTTC
TRBD1	TRBV7-9	TRBJ1-6	-	CASSSILDRDSYNSPLHF	TGTGCCAGCAGCTCTATATTAGACAGGGACTCCTATAATTCACCCCTCCACTTT
-	TRBV7-3	TRBJ2-5	-	CASSLGGFGETQYF	TGTGCCAGCAGCTTAGGGGGGTTCGGAGAGACCCAGTACTTC
TRBD2	TRBV28	TRBJ2-1	-	CASSLGTSGVNEQFF	TGTGCCAGCAGTTTAGGGACTAGCGGGGTCAATGAGCAGTTCTTC
-	TRBV28	TRBJ2-1	-	CASSDPGTVYNEQFF	TGTGCCAGCAGCGATCCGGGGACTGTCTACAATGAGCAGTTCTTC
-	TRBV5-5	TRBJ2-7	few	CASSLEGSPYEQYF	TGTGCCAGCAGCTTGGAGGGGAGCCCCTACGAGCAGTACTTC
-	TRBV18	TRBJ1-1	-	CASLRTPGRPGTEAFF	TGTGCCAGCTTACGTACTCCGGGACGCCCGGGCACTGAAGCTTTCTTT
TRBD1	TRBV14	TRBJ1-4	once	CASSLGGTGDGNEKLFF	TGTGCCAGCAGCCTGGGTGGGACAGGGGACGGAAATGAAAAACTGTTTTTT
-	TRBV6-2/TRBV6-3	TRBJ2-1	-	CASSLRGPAYNEQFF	TGTGCCAGCAGCCTACGGGGGCCAGCCTACAATGAGCAGTTCTTC
-	TRBV12-3/TRBV12-4	TRBJ1-1	-	CASMRSGNTEAFF	TGTGCCAGCATGAGAAGTGGTAACACTGAAGCTTTCTTT
-	TRBV14	TRBJ2-7	-	CASSQGLGLYEQYF	TGTGCCAGCAGCCAAGGTCTGGGACTCTACGAGCAGTACTTC
-	TRBV18	TRBJ1-1	-	CASSPSDTEAFF	TGTGCCAGCTCACCCTCGGACACTGAAGCTTTCTTT
TRBD1	TRBV18	TRBJ2-3	-	CASSPLAGGDSNTQYF	TGTGCCAGCTCACCACTGGCAGGGGGAGATTCGAATACGCAGTATTTT
TRBD1	TRBV4-1	TRBJ1-1	-	CASSQWTGRTEAFF	TGCGCCAGCAGCCAGTGGACAGGGCGGACTGAAGCTTTCTTT
TRBD1	TRBV14	TRBJ1-6	-	CASSNAPTGPNSPLHF	TGTGCCAGCAGCAACGCGCCGACAGGGCCTAATTCACCCCTCCACTTT
-	TRBV5-4	TRBJ2-5	-	CAGGREGRVQETQYF	TGTGCCGGGGGCAGGGAAGGACGAGTCCAAGAGACCCAGTACTTC
TRBD1	TRBV7-2	TRBJ1-2	-	CASSFQRQGGSYGYTF	TGTGCCAGCAGCTTCCAACGACAGGGGGGTTCGTATGGCTACACCTTC
-	TRBV12-5	TRBJ1-1	-	CASGLYTGNALAFF	TGTGCTAGTGGTCTCTACACAGGCAATGCTCTAGCTTTCTTT
TRBD2	TRBV7-2	TRBJ2-5	-	CASSSRLAGGRETQYF	TGTGCCAGCAGCTCCCGACTAGCGGGGGGGAGAGAGACCCAGTACTTC
-	TRBV7-2	TRBJ1-6	-	CASSLAGQGGSPLHF	TGTGCCAGCAGCTTAGCAGGGCAGGGTGGATCACCCCTCCACTTT
-	TRBV18	TRBJ2-3	-	CASSPTTTDTQYF	TGTGCCAGCTCCCCGACCACCACAGATACGCAGTATTTT
-	TRBV6-4	TRBJ2-1	once	CASSDYRGEQFF	TGTGCCAGCAGTGACTACCGGGGCGAGCAGTTCTTC
TRBD1	TRBV4-1	TRBJ2-6	-	CASSRSGQGAKANVLTF	TGCGCCAGCAGCCGATCGGGACAGGGGGCGAAGGCCAACGTCCTGACTTTC
-	TRBV10-2	TRBJ1-2	-	CASSEGVLRGYTF	TGCGCCAGCAGTGAGGGTGTCCTACGTGGCTACACCTTC
-	TRBV27	TRBJ2-1	few	CASSLGSGYNEQFF	TGTGCCAGCAGTTTGGGGTCCGGCTACAATGAGCAGTTCTTC
-	TRBV7-7	TRBJ2-3	-	CASSLVQGRPSTDTQYF	TGTGCTAGCAGCTTAGTGCAGGGGAGACCTAGCACAGATACGCAGTATTTT
-	TRBV29-1	TRBJ2-4	-	CSAAENIQYF	TGCAGCGCTGCCGAGAACATTCAGTACTTC
TRBD1	TRBV16	TRBJ1-2	-	CASSQIQGAYGYTF	TGTGCCAGCAGCCAGATACAGGGGGCCTATGGCTACACCTTC
-	TRBV9	TRBJ2-1	-	CASSVGPLAIDEQFF	TGTGCCAGCAGCGTAGGCCCCCTAGCGATAGATGAGCAGTTCTTC
-	TRBV14	TRBJ2-3	-	CASSLWATRGEGTDTQYF	TGTGCCAGCAGCCTGTGGGCCACCAGGGGCGAGGGCACAGATACGCAGTATTTT
TRBD1	TRBV5-1	TRBJ1-4	once	CASSFNRGSGEKLFF	TGCGCCAGCAGCTTTAACAGGGGGTCGGGTGAAAAACTGTTTTTT
-	TRBV5-1	TRBJ2-5	once	CASSLMETQYF	TGCGCCAGCAGCTTGATGGAGACCCAGTACTTC
TRBD1	TRBV29-1	TRBJ1-4	-	CSVGAGTGWMTNEKLFF	TGCAGCGTTGGAGCCGGGACAGGGTGGATGACTAATGAAAAACTGTTTTTT
-	TRBV13	TRBJ1-3	-	CASNRPLGTIYF	TGTGCCAGCAACCGGCCCCTGGGCACCATATATTTT
-	TRBV3-1/TRBV3-2	TRBJ1-4	-	CASSPARLQGPTNEKLFF	TGTGCCAGCAGCCCGGCCCGTCTACAGGGACCAACTAATGAAAAACTGTTTTTT
-	TRBV11-2	TRBJ1-2	-	CASSLTTQGFDGYTF	TGTGCCAGCAGCTTAACCACGCAGGGGTTCGATGGCTACACCTTC
TRBD2	TRBV4-2	TRBJ2-7	once	CASSQDELAGTYEQYF	TGTGCCAGCAGCCAAGATGAACTAGCGGGAACCTACGAGCAGTACTTC
-	TRBV27	TRBJ2-3	-	CASSLSPRPDTQYF	TGTGCCAGCAGTTTATCCCCCCGGCCAGATACGCAGTATTTT